These 29 T cell receptor beta chains share one sample of origin, sequenced in a study of cytomegalovirus exposure and HLA in healthy donors. The PCR was carried out with 60 Vbeta primers and 13 Jbeta primers. Clones were sequenced by immunoSEQ multiplex PCR, and TCRdb holds only the in-frame ones, with some missing. There are 65,000 to 90,000 clones in the sample, with about 3.8% held by the top ten. The sequenced material came from PBMCs. Receptors originate from a female donor in good health and CMV-seropositive.

The chain links TRBV19 to TRBJ2-7; TRBD1 matches at 11 bases. Germline V CDR1 and CDR2: LNHDA, SQIVND (reference sequence). V was clipped by 5 bases and J by 2 bases; unmatched bases: 5. The CDR3 is 15 residues long. The CDR3 region is CASSSGQGVPYEQYF. The CDR3 coding sequence is TGTGCCAGTAGTTCGGGACAGGGGGTCCCCTACGAGCAGTACTTC.

This chain joins TRBV19 and TRBJ1-1, with D possibly TRBD1 on 6 matching bases. Germline CDR1 is LNHDA and CDR2 is SQIVND (reference sequence). V was cut by 8 bases and J by 0 bases, with 7 bases left in between. The length of the CDR3 is 12 residues. CDR3 amino acids: CASGQMNTEAFF. The CDR3 DNA reads as TGTGCCAGTGGACAGATGAACACTGAAGCTTTCTTT.

The chain links TRBV7-8 to TRBJ2-7; maybe TRBD1 (6 bases). The CDR3 length is 13 residues. The germline V gene has CDR1 SGHVS and CDR2 FQNEAQ. The ends were cut back, 5 bases at V and 7 bases at J, with 15 bases in the middle. CDR3 in amino acids: CASSKSGVGEQYF. The CDR3 DNA sequence: TGTGCCAGCAGCAAATCAGGGGTGGGGGAGCAGTACTTC.

V and J are TRBV7-8 and TRBJ2-1, with TRBD2 identical over 8 bases. V dropped 0 bases and J dropped 3; count of bases not matched to a gene: 7. CDR1 SGHVS and CDR2 FQNEAQ come from the germline V gene. The CDR3 length is 17 residues. The CDR3 reads CASSLARAGENYNEQFF. The CDR3, as DNA: TGTGCCAGCAGCTTAGCTCGAGCGGGGGAGAACTACAATGAGCAGTTCTTC.

The rearrangement uses TRBV11-3 and TRBJ2-2; possibly TRBD2 for D (7 bases). Germline V lookup: CDR1 SGHNT, CDR2 YENEEA. V lost 4 bases, J lost 7 bases, and 22 bases lay in between. The CDR3 has 17 residues. The CDR3 loop is CASSYPRRGGGCGELFF. The CDR3, as DNA: TGTGCCAGCAGCTACCCTCGGCGAGGGGGAGGGTGCGGGGAGCTGTTTTTT.

This chain joins TRBV11-2 and TRBJ1-5; D is uncertain. CDR1 and CDR2 (germline): SGHAT, FQNNGV. CDR3 length: 13 amino acids. V lost 5 bases and J 0 bases, leaving 5 bases between the germline ends. CDR3 sequence reads: CASSENSNQPQHF. The CDR3 DNA reads TGTGCCAGCAGCGAGAATAGCAATCAGCCCCAGCATTTT.

The chain employs TRBV21-1 and TRBJ1-1. TRBV21-1 is listed as a pseudogene. The CDR3 is made up of 17 amino acids. The chain's CDR3 is CASSKVNPGGGGTEAFF. The CDR3 coding sequence is TGTGCCAGCAGCAAAGTCAATCCGGGGGGCGGCGGGACTGAAGCTTTCTTT.

V gene TRBV4-1 combines with J gene TRBJ1-2; no reliable D call. CDR1 and CDR2 from the germline V gene are MGHRA and YSYEKL. Trimming pared 4 bases from V and 4 bases from J, leaving 10 bases between. This CDR3 is 13 amino acids long. CDR3 DNA sequence: TGCGCCAGCAGCCGTCCGGGGTCCTATGGCTACACCTTC. It is translated as CASSRPGSYGYTF.

V usage is TRBV6-1 and J usage is TRBJ2-7; 7 bases are shared with TRBD1. This CDR3 region has 15 residues. V lost 10 bases, J lost 6 bases, and 18 bases stayed unmatched. Germline loops: CDR1 MNHNS, CDR2 SASEGT. The CDR3 coding sequence is TGTGCCATACAGGACTGGGGGACAGCATTTCCCGAGCAGTACTTC. As protein: CAIQDWGTAFPEQYF.

The chain employs TRBV7-9 and TRBJ1-5, with 7 bases that match TRBD1. The CDR3 has 18 amino acids. Germline V gives CDR1 SEHNR, CDR2 FQNEAQ (reference sequence). V shed 1 base, J shed 1 base, and the junction held 10 bases outside the gene matches. The CDR3: CASSLGQGGMLSNQPQHF. The CDR3 DNA is TGTGCCAGCAGCTTAGGGCAGGGGGGTATGTTGAGCAATCAGCCCCAGCATTTT. Combining the CDR3 with reference TRBV7-9 and TRBJ1-5 gives the whole variable domain DTGVSQNPRHKITKRGQNVTFRCDPISEHNRLYWYRQTLGQGPEFLTYFQNEAQLEKSRLLSDRFSAERPKGSFSTLEIQRTEQGDSAMYLCASSLGQGGMLSNQPQHFGDGTRLSIL.

The V gene is TRBV7-6, the J gene TRBJ1-6; TRBD1 matches 8 bases. CDR1 is SGHVS and CDR2 is FNYEAQ in the germline V gene. Trimming cost V 5 bases and J 10 bases; bases outside gene matches: 13. The CDR3 is 16 residues long. The CDR3 region has the DNA TGTGCCAGCAGCCCGACCTTGGCAGGGGGCGGGTCACCCCTCCACTTT. Translating it yields CASSPTLAGGGSPLHF. Based on the CDR3 plus reference TRBV7-6 and TRBJ1-6, the full variable domain is GAGVSQSPRYKVTKRGQDVALRCDPISGHVSLYWYRQALGQGPEFLTYFNYEAQQDKSGLPNDRFSAERPEGSISTLTIQRTEQRDSAMYRCASSPTLAGGGSPLHFGNGTRLTVT.

The rearrangement joins TRBV6-5 to TRBJ1-1; perhaps TRBD1 as D (5 bases). Germline V CDR1 and CDR2: MNHEY, SVGAGI. This CDR3 has 15 residues. V was clipped by 1 base and J by 0 bases, with 9 bases between them. Here the CDR3 reads CASSYWAGLNTEAFF. DNA for the CDR3: TGTGCCAGCAGTTACTGGGCAGGGCTGAACACTGAAGCTTTCTTT.

The chain employs TRBV4-3 and TRBJ2-7, with TRBD2 identical over 11 bases. The CDR3 runs to 15 residues. With 2 bases clipped from V and 0 bases from J, the junction kept 0 bases outside the gene matches. Germline CDR1 and CDR2: LGHNA and YSLEER. CDR3 bases: TGCGCCAGCAGCCAACTAGCGGGGGGCTCCTACGAGCAGTACTTC. Residues: CASSQLAGGSYEQYF.

The gene calls are TRBV5-1 and TRBJ1-4, with 10 bases that match TRBD1. The CDR3 spans 16 residues. Germline CDR1 SGHRS, CDR2 YFSETQ. Losses at the gene ends were 4 bases for V and 3 bases for J; bases not matched to a gene: 6. The DNA for the CDR3 is TGCGCCAGCAGCCCGGGACAGGGGATGCCTAATGAAAAACTGTTTTTT. Residues: CASSPGQGMPNEKLFF.

The rearrangement uses TRBV19 and TRBJ2-1, with 10 bases lining up with TRBD2. V trimming: 1 base; J trimming: 9 bases; junction bases outside the gene matches: 9. Germline V gene sequence: CDR1 LNHDA, CDR2 SQIVND (reference sequence). The CDR3 covers 16 residues. The CDR3 is CASSIGLAGVGGEQFF. The CDR3 region has the DNA TGTGCCAGTAGTATAGGCCTAGCGGGAGTAGGGGGTGAGCAGTTCTTC.

This chain links TRBV7-9 with TRBJ1-5; D unclear. Trimming removed 1 base at V and 5 bases at J, with 6 bases between. The CDR3 length is 13 residues. In germline, CDR1 is SEHNR, CDR2 FQNEAQ (reference sequence). The CDR3 loop reads CASSLESDQPQHF. For the CDR3, the DNA is TGTGCCAGCAGCTTAGAATCGGATCAGCCCCAGCATTTT.

The chain couples TRBV6-6 to TRBJ1-1; maybe TRBD1 (5 bases). Trimming removed 3 bases from V and 6 bases from J, with 11 bases in between. Germline V gives CDR1 MNHNY, CDR2 SVGAGI (reference sequence). This CDR3 comprises 13 residues. This CDR3 reads CASSYSGYSEAFF. CDR3 bases: TGTGCCAGCAGTTATTCAGGGTATTCTGAAGCTTTCTTT.

The chain is built from TRBV10-2 and TRBJ2-7, with 10 bases lining up with TRBD2. The CDR3 contains 15 residues. V lost 4 bases, J lost 6 bases, and 9 bases stayed unmatched. Germline V lookup: CDR1 WSHSY, CDR2 SAAADI. CDR3 in amino acids: CASSGTLAGRGEQYF. The CDR3 DNA sequence: TGCGCCAGCAGTGGCACACTAGCGGGAAGGGGCGAGCAGTACTTC.

The chain carries TRBV19 and TRBJ1-1, with 8 bases lining up with TRBD1. The CDR3 totals 14 residues. The J segment lost 4 bases and the V segment lost 5 bases, leaving 6 bases of the junction unmatched. Germline V lookup: CDR1 LNHDA, CDR2 SQIVND (reference sequence). This CDR3 reads CASSGGTGFTEAFF. The CDR3 bases are TGTGCCAGTAGTGGAGGGACAGGCTTCACTGAAGCTTTCTTT.

The genes are TRBV9 and TRBJ2-3, with D perhaps TRBD1 (6 bases). The CDR3 has 15 residues. The germline V gene encodes CDR1 SGDLS and CDR2 YYNGEE. Trimming pared 1 base from V and 2 bases from J, leaving 11 bases between. The CDR3 here is CASSVIGTNTDTQYF. CDR3 bases: TGTGCCAGCAGCGTAATCGGGACAAACACAGATACGCAGTATTTT.

The rearrangement joins TRBV9 to TRBJ2-7, with D hard to call. The germline V and J ends were trimmed by 0 bases and 4 bases, with 8 bases remaining between them. The V gene's germline CDR1 is SGDLS and CDR2 YYNGEE. The CDR3 contains 13 residues. The CDR3 nucleotides are TGTGCCAGCAGCGTAGTTGGGCAGTACGAGCAGTACTTC. Residues: CASSVVGQYEQYF.

V is TRBV28 and J is TRBJ2-1; maybe TRBD1 (5 bases). The CDR3 is made up of 16 amino acids. Between the trimmed V and J ends, which lost 10 bases and 9 bases, there was a span of 28 bases. The V gene's germline CDR1 is MDHEN and CDR2 SYDVKM. DNA of the CDR3: TGTGCCACCAAGAATTCAGGGTTCACCATCCGAATTGAGCAGTTCTTC. It translates to CATKNSGFTIRIEQFF.

The chain couples TRBV18 to TRBJ1-2; unclear D gene. The CDR3 contains 13 residues. V gave up 2 bases and J gave up 5 bases, with 9 bases separating them. Germline CDR1 is KGHSH and CDR2 is LQKENI. The CDR3 reads CASSPESLYGYTF. CDR3 coding DNA: TGTGCCAGCTCACCAGAATCACTGTATGGCTACACCTTC.

The gene calls are TRBV6-6 and TRBJ2-2; TRBD2 matches 10 bases. Unmatched junction bases numbered 7, after V lost 5 bases and J lost 4 bases. The CDR3 extends over 16 amino acids. Looked up from germline, CDR1 is MNHNY and CDR2 is SVGAGI (reference sequence). This chain's CDR3 is CASSHGLADGTGELFF. In nucleotides, the CDR3 is TGTGCCAGCAGTCATGGACTAGCGGACGGCACCGGGGAGCTGTTTTTT.

This chain links TRBV4-1 with TRBJ2-7; TRBD2 might be the D (7 bases). V lost 2 bases and J lost 5, with 16 bases in between. This CDR3 contains 15 residues. In germline, CDR1 is MGHRA, CDR2 YSYEKL. The CDR3 DNA sequence: TGCGCCAGCAGCCAATGGGTTGGGGGGGCCCACGAGCAGTACTTC. Its protein product is CASSQWVGGAHEQYF.

The chain uses TRBV27 and TRBJ2-5, with 7 bases lining up with TRBD1. The CDR3 totals 15 residues. The trim removed 7 bases at V and 2 bases at J, leaving 10 bases unmatched. The germline V gene encodes CDR1 MNHEY and CDR2 SMNVEV (reference sequence). The CDR3 loop is CASKNRQGGQETQYF. CDR3 bases: TGTGCCAGCAAGAATCGACAGGGTGGTCAAGAGACCCAGTACTTC.

The chain uses TRBV5-8 and TRBJ2-7; 7 bases are a match to TRBD1. The germline gives CDR1 SGHTS, CDR2 YDEGEE. CDR3 size: 12 residues. J was trimmed by 3 bases and V by 9 bases; bases with no gene match: 6. CDR3 in amino acids: CATATGFYEQYF. The CDR3 DNA sequence: TGTGCCACCGCGACAGGGTTCTACGAGCAGTACTTC.

The chain joins TRBV7-9 to TRBJ2-2; a possible D gene is TRBD1 (6 bases). Germline CDR1 SEHNR, CDR2 FQNEAQ (reference sequence). V was shortened by 7 bases and J by 9 bases, with 15 bases between the two germline ends. The CDR3 extends over 13 amino acids. CDR3 sequence: CASIHFRGRELFF. CDR3 in DNA: TGTGCCAGCATCCACTTCAGGGGTCGGGAGCTGTTTTTT.

The V gene is TRBV14, the J gene TRBJ2-3; tentative D call: TRBD2 (6 bases). Looked up from germline, CDR1 is SGHDN and CDR2 is FVKESK. The V end was cut by 4 bases, the J end by 6 bases, with 17 bases between. CDR3 length equals 15 residues. CDR3 sequence: CASSRPPLGGDTQYF. The CDR3 DNA is TGTGCCAGCAGCCGCCCACCCTTAGGAGGGGATACGCAGTATTTT.